The 24 T cell receptor beta chains presented below share a single source sample, sequenced in a study of T cell responses to AZD1222 COVID-19 vaccine. Repertoires were generated with immunoSEQ multiplex PCR, while TCRdb's copy carries only in-frame clones and drops some. The data show around 160,000 clones, about 91% seen once. Material: peripheral blood, obtained 28 days after the second AZD1222 dose. The receptors stem from an adult who received the AZD1222 COVID-19 vaccine.

The sample holds one count of this clone. The chain links TRBV5-1 to TRBJ2-1, with D perhaps being TRBD1 or TRBD2 (6 bases each). CDR1 and CDR2 (germline): SGHRS, YFSETQ. The CDR3 is made up of 16 amino acids. The V gene lost 4 bases and the J gene lost 6 bases, with 20 bases spanning the gap. CDR3 protein: CASSQKGGFSGNEQFF. CDR3 in DNA: TGCGCCAGCAGCCAGAAGGGGGGCTTTTCGGGCAATGAGCAGTTCTTC.

This clone has only a few counts. The chain employs TRBV20-1 and TRBJ1-4; D is unclear. The V end lost 5 bases, the J end lost 3 bases, and 1 base lay between the germline ends. The CDR3 length is 10 residues. Germline V CDR1 and CDR2: DFQATT, SNEGSKA (reference sequence). For the CDR3, the DNA is TGCAGTGCTCCTAATGAAAAACTGTTTTTT. Translating gives CSAPNEKLFF.

This chain uses TRBV18 with TRBJ1-1; 11 positions match TRBD1. CDR3 size: 15 residues. J lost 0 bases, V lost 5 bases, and 2 bases had no gene match. Germline V gene sequence: CDR1 KGHSH, CDR2 LQKENI. The CDR3 protein is CASSADRGLNTEAFF. The CDR3 coding sequence is TGTGCCAGCTCAGCGGACAGGGGGCTGAACACTGAAGCTTTCTTT.

The chain employs TRBV20-1 and TRBJ1-6; D unresolved. This CDR3 is built from 14 residues. Trimming stripped 3 bases from V and 8 bases from J, with 14 bases between. Germline loops: CDR1 DFQATT, CDR2 SNEGSKA (reference sequence). CDR3 sequence reads: CSASTPWVDSPLHF. CDR3 coding DNA: TGCAGTGCTAGTACACCTTGGGTTGATTCACCCCTCCACTTT.

This chain links TRBV6-5 with TRBJ1-2; a weak D match, TRBD1 (6 bases). Germline CDR1 is MNHEY and CDR2 is SVGAGI. V lost 0 bases and J 4 bases, leaving 12 bases between the germline ends. This CDR3 has 15 amino acids. The CDR3: CASSYSTGWGYGYTF. The CDR3 nucleotides read TGTGCCAGCAGTTACTCGACAGGCTGGGGCTATGGCTACACCTTC.

CDR3 bases: TGTGCCAGCACGCCAGGGGACACCTACGAGCAGTACTTC. Its translation is CASTPGDTYEQYF. The chain uses TRBV6-5 and TRBJ2-7, with D possibly matching TRBD1 (6 bases). V lost 7 bases and J lost 2, with 12 bases in between. CDR1 and CDR2 from the germline V gene are MNHEY and SVGAGI. The CDR3 is 13 residues long.

The chain employs TRBV10-3 and TRBJ1-6, with D perhaps matching TRBD1 (6 bases). Deletions cut 9 bases from V and 7 bases from J, with 10 bases between. The CDR3 runs to 12 residues. The germline V gene has CDR1 ENHRY and CDR2 SYGVKD. This chain's CDR3 is CAIGQGNSPLHF. DNA for the CDR3: TGTGCCATAGGTCAGGGGAATTCACCCCTCCACTTT.

The gene calls are TRBV10-3 and TRBJ1-2; TRBD1 agrees at 8 bases. Germline values: CDR1 ENHRY, CDR2 SYGVKD. The J segment lost 3 bases and the V segment lost 4 bases, leaving 4 bases of the junction unmatched. The CDR3 loop spans 14 amino acids. As DNA, the CDR3 is TGTGCCATCAGTGCTCAGGGGGCGGACTATGGCTACACCTTC. It codes for CAISAQGADYGYTF.

V gene TRBV15 combines with J gene TRBJ1-5; TRBD1 matches at 8 bases. V shed 5 bases and J 4 bases; nucleotides not matched to a gene: 7. CDR1 is LNHNV, CDR2 YYDKDF, per germline (reference sequence). The length of the CDR3 is 15 residues. The CDR3 sequence is CATSSGQGPNQPQHF. DNA of the CDR3: TGTGCCACCAGCTCCGGACAGGGCCCTAATCAGCCCCAGCATTTT.

The chain links TRBV3-1 (or the pseudogene TRBV3-2) to TRBJ1-2; the D is unclear. The CDR3 is made up of 17 amino acids. The germline CDR1 and CDR2 sequences are LGHDT and YNNKEL (reference sequence). V shed 0 bases and J shed 0 bases, with 14 bases lying between them. The CDR3 sequence is CASSQDTSGKSNYGYTF. In DNA, the CDR3 is TGTGCCAGCAGCCAAGATACCTCGGGAAAATCTAACTATGGCTACACCTTC.

The CDR3 protein is CAWSFTSLEQYF. The DNA for the CDR3 is TGTGCCTGGAGTTTCACTAGCTTGGAGCAGTACTTC. The rearrangement links TRBV30 to TRBJ2-7; weak D call: TRBD2 (6 bases). Germline CDR1 and CDR2: GTSNPN and SVGIG (reference sequence). The CDR3 totals 12 residues. Trimming cost V 2 bases and J 7 bases, with 12 bases left between them. The whole variable domain, remainder taken from reference TRBV30 and TRBJ2-7, is SQTIHQWPATLVQPVGSPLSLECTVEGTSNPNLYWYRQAAGRGLQLLFYSVGIGQISSEVPQNLSASRPQDRQFILSSKKLLLSDSGFYLCAWSFTSLEQYFGPGTRLTVT.

This rearrangement joins TRBV7-3 to TRBJ2-7, with D possibly being TRBD1 or TRBD2 (5 bases each). The CDR3 runs to 14 residues. Germline assignment: CDR1 SGHTA and CDR2 FQGTGA. V lost 3 bases to trimming and J lost 7 bases, with 16 bases between them. DNA of the CDR3: TGTGCCAGCAGCTTGGGCAGGGAAGAGGGTGAGCAGTACTTC. This codes for CASSLGREEGEQYF.

The genes are TRBV3-1 (or the pseudogene TRBV3-2) and TRBJ1-3; D is undetermined. V dropped 7 bases and J dropped 3 bases, with 13 bases sitting between them. The CDR3 has 14 amino acids. Germline values: CDR1 LGHDT, CDR2 YNNKEL (reference sequence). CDR3 protein: CASTRRADGNTIYF. Written as DNA, the CDR3 is TGTGCCAGCACCCGTAGGGCAGATGGAAACACCATATATTTT.

J is TRBJ2-7 and V is TRBV11-2; either TRBD1 or TRBD2 may supply D (5 bases each). Trimming removed 0 bases at V and 5 bases at J, with 8 bases between. Germline assignment: CDR1 SGHAT and CDR2 FQNNGV. The CDR3 covers 13 residues. CDR3 region: CASSLDRGHEQYF. The DNA for the CDR3 is TGTGCCAGCAGCTTAGATCGGGGCCACGAGCAGTACTTC.

The gene calls are TRBV18 and TRBJ2-5; 8 bases fit TRBD2. The CDR3 is 18 amino acids. V lost 5 bases, J lost 3 bases, and 17 bases stayed unmatched. Germline CDR1 KGHSH, CDR2 LQKENI. CDR3: CASSAFGRAGENKETQYF. CDR3 nucleotide sequence: TGTGCCAGCTCAGCCTTCGGTAGAGCGGGGGAGAATAAAGAGACCCAGTACTTC.

The DNA of the CDR3 is TGTGCCAGCAGCTCGGGGCAGGGGCCTGCGGATGGCTACACCTTC. This codes for CASSSGQGPADGYTF. The chain has TRBV11-2 and TRBJ1-2, with D perhaps matching TRBD1 (6 bases). CDR1 SGHAT and CDR2 FQNNGV come from the germline V gene. Trimming pared 4 bases from V and 6 bases from J, leaving 18 bases between. The length of the CDR3 is 15 residues.

This sequence joins TRBV30 and TRBJ2-7, with D possibly called TRBD1 or TRBD2 (5 bases each). The CDR3 totals 11 residues. Germline lookup yields CDR1 GTSNPN and CDR2 SVGIG (reference sequence). The CDR3 bases are TGTGCAGAGGGGCAGGTCTACGAGCAGTACTTC. Protein: CAEGQVYEQYF.

The chain combines TRBV4-1 with TRBJ1-2, with no clear D. The germline V gene has CDR1 MGHRA and CDR2 YSYEKL. V was cut by 5 bases and J by 8 bases, with 15 bases left in between. The CDR3 is 13 residues long. CDR3 protein: CASSTGRGLGYTF. Here the CDR3 DNA reads TGCGCCAGCAGCACTGGGCGAGGTTTAGGCTACACCTTC.

This sequence joins TRBV19 and TRBJ2-1, with 8 positions matching TRBD2. J was trimmed by 4 bases and V by 7 bases; bases with no gene match: 9. CDR3 length equals 15 residues. Germline CDR1 is LNHDA and CDR2 is SQIVND (reference sequence). The CDR3 reads CASNGGAFGYNEQFF. The CDR3 DNA sequence: TGTGCCAGTAACGGGGGGGCCTTCGGTTACAATGAGCAGTTCTTC.

In its sample, this clone was seen once. The chain is built from TRBV6-2 or TRBV6-3 and TRBJ1-5, with no clear D. Germline CDR1 and CDR2: MNHEY and SVGEGT. This CDR3 spans 14 amino acids. V lost 3 bases, J lost 0 bases, and 6 bases lay in between. The CDR3 here is CASSYSNSNQPQHF. In nucleotides, the CDR3 is TGTGCCAGCAGTTATTCGAATAGCAATCAGCCCCAGCATTTT.

The chain combines TRBV29-1 with TRBJ1-2, with no clear D. The CDR3 has 12 residues. Trimming shortened V by 3 bases and J by 8 bases, and 13 bases separated the two germline ends. Germline assignment: CDR1 SQVTM and CDR2 ANQGSEA. CDR3 residues: CSVENIEWGYTF. The DNA for the CDR3 is TGCAGCGTTGAGAACATCGAGTGGGGCTACACCTTC.

This clone was seen only a few times. The CDR3 protein is CASSPVFTSSYNSPLHF. DNA of the CDR3: TGTGCCAGCAGTCCCGTCTTTACCAGCTCCTATAATTCACCCCTCCACTTT. V gene TRBV6-6 combines with J gene TRBJ1-6; D not certain. Germline V gene data show CDR1 as MNHNY and CDR2 as SVGAGI (reference sequence). V dropped 5 bases and J dropped 0 bases, with 14 bases sitting between them. There are 17 residues in the CDR3.

The J gene is TRBJ2-3, the V gene TRBV9, with TRBD2 matching over 10 bases. The CDR3 runs to 15 residues. V shed 5 bases, J shed 6 bases, and the junction held 9 bases outside the gene matches. Germline CDR1 SGDLS, CDR2 YYNGEE. DNA for the CDR3: TGTGCCAGCAGTGAAAGCGGGGGGGCATTGGATACGCAGTATTTT. This translates into CASSESGGALDTQYF.

J is TRBJ1-1 and V is TRBV20-1; D remains ambiguous. There are 11 residues in the CDR3. Trimming stripped 5 bases from V and 5 bases from J, with 9 bases between. Germline V lookup: CDR1 DFQATT, CDR2 SNEGSKA (reference sequence). The CDR3 spells CSAPAMTEAFF. The CDR3, as DNA: TGCAGTGCTCCCGCGATGACTGAAGCTTTCTTT.